This T cell receptor (beta chain) was identified during a study of beta chain features in type 1 diabetes. The authors reverse transcribed all of the isolated RNA, so sequencing captured expressed TCRB transcripts. Stem cell-like memory T cell samples averaged roughly 970,000 reads. Here immunoSEQ multiplex PCR was the method, and the copy in TCRdb shows in-frame clones only, minus some. Of roughly 26,000 clones in the sample, 49% were seen once. Whole-study findings and limits: Among patients with Type 1 diabetes, TCRB CDR3s were moderately but significantly shorter in every one of the four CD4+ subsets. Reduced insertions and increased deletions marked VDJ junctions in type 1 diabetes patients.

Concerning this clone: Its target is unknown.

This CDR3 contains 13 residues. The germline CDR1 and CDR2 sequences are MNHNS and SASEGT. V lost 7 bases to trimming and J lost 0 bases, with 9 bases between them. Central memory, naive, regulatory and stem cell-like memory CD4+ cells were sorted by CD45RO/CCR7/CD25/CD127/CD95/CD27. Each sorted fraction was over 95% pure. The TCR sequence derives from a man aged 30 to 45 with type 1 diabetes. Sequencing was performed on stem cell memory CD4+ T cells from blood. The chain employs TRBV6-1 and TRBJ1-1, with D possibly matching TRBD1 (5 bases). The CDR3 is CASNGHLNTEAFF. The CDR3 DNA sequence: TGTGCCAGCAATGGACACCTGAACACTGAAGCTTTCTTT.